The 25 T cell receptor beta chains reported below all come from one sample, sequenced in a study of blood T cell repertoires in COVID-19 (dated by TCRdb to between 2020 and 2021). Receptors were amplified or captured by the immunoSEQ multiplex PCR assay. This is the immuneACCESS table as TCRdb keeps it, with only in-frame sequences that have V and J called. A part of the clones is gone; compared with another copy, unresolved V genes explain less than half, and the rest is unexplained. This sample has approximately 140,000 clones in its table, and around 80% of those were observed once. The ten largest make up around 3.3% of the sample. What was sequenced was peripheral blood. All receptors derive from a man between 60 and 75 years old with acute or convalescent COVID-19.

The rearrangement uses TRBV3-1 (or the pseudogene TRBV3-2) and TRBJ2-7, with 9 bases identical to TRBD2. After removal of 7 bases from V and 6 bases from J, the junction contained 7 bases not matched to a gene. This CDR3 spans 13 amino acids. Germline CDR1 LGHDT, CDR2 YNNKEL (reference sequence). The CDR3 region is CASTSGRHLEQYF. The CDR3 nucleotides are TGTGCCAGCACCAGCGGGAGGCATCTCGAGCAGTACTTC.

CDR3 residues: CASSLRAGGGYNEQFF. For the CDR3, the DNA is TGTGCCAGCAGTTTAAGAGCGGGAGGGGGCTACAATGAGCAGTTCTTC. The chain combines TRBV27 with TRBJ2-1; TRBD2 agrees at 10 bases. CDR1 and CDR2 from the germline V gene are MNHEY and SMNVEV (reference sequence). This CDR3 spans 16 amino acids. V shed 2 bases, J shed 3 bases, and the junction held 4 bases outside the gene matches.

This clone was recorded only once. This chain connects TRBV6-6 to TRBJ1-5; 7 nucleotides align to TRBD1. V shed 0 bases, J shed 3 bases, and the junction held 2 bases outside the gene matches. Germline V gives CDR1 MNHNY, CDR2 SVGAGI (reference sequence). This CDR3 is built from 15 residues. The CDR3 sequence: CASSYSTGINQPQHF. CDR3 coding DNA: TGTGCCAGCAGTTACTCGACAGGGATCAATCAGCCCCAGCATTTT.

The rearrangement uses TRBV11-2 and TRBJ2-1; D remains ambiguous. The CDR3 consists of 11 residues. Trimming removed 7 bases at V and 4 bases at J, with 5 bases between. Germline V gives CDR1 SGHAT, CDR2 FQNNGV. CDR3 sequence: CASTNYNEQFF. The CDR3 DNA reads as TGTGCCAGCACCAATTACAATGAGCAGTTCTTC.

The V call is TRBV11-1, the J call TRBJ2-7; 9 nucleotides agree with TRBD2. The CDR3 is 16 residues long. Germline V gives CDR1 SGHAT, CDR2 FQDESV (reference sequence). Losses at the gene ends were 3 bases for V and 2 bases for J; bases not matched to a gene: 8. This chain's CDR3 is CASSFRGGGHTYEQYF. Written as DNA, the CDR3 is TGTGCCAGCAGCTTTCGCGGGGGGGGTCATACCTACGAGCAGTACTTC.

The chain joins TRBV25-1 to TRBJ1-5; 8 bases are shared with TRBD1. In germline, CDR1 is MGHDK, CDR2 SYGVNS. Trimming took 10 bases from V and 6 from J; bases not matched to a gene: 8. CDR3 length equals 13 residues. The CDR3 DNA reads TGTGCCAACCAGACAGGGGCCGCTCAGCCCCAGCATTTT. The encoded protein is CANQTGAAQPQHF.

CDR3 sequence reads: CASSQDLAQFDGYTF. DNA of the CDR3: TGCGCCAGCAGCCAAGATCTAGCCCAATTCGACGGCTACACCTTC. This rearrangement joins TRBV4-3 to TRBJ1-2; no clear D gene. This CDR3 comprises 15 residues. V was trimmed by 0 bases and J by 8 bases, leaving 16 bases between them. Germline V gene lookup returns CDR1 LGHNA and CDR2 YSLEER.

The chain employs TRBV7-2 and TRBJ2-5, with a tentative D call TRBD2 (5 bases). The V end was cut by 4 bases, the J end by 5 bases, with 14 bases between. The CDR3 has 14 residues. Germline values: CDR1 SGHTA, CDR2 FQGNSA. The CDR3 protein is CASSWRQARETQYF. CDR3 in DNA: TGTGCCAGCAGCTGGAGGCAGGCGAGGGAGACCCAGTACTTC.

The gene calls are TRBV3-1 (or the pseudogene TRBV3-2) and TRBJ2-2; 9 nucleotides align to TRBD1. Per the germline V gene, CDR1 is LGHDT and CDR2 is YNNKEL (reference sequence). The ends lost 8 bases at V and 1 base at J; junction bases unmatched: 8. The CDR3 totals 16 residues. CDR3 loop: CASLPGQGENTGELFF. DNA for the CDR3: TGTGCCAGCCTACCGGGACAGGGAGAGAACACCGGGGAGCTGTTTTTT.

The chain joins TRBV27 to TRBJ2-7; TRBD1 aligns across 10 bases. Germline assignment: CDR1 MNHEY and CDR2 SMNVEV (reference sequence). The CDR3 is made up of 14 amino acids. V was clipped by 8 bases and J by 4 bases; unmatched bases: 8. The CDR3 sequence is CASYRGTGAYEQYF. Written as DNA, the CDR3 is TGTGCCAGCTATAGGGGGACAGGGGCGTACGAGCAGTACTTC.

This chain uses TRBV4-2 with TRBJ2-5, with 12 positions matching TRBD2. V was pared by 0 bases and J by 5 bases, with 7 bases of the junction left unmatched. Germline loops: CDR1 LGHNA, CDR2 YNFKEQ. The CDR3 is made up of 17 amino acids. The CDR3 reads CASSQELLAGGVETQYF. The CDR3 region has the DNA TGTGCCAGCAGCCAAGAGTTGCTAGCGGGAGGGGTGGAGACCCAGTACTTC.

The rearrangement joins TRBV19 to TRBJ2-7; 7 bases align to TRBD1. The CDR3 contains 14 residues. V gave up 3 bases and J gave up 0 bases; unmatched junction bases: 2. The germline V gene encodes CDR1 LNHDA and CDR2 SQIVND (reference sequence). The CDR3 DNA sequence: TGTGCCAGTAGTATGGGACAGCACTCCTACGAGCAGTACTTC. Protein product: CASSMGQHSYEQYF.

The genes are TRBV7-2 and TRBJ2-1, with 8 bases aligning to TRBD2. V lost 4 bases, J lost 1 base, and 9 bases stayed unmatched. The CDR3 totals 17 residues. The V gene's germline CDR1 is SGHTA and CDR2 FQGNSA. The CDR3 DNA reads TGTGCCAGCAGCTCGAGGGCGGGAGGAGGTTCCTACAATGAGCAGTTCTTC. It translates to CASSSRAGGGSYNEQFF.

The CDR3 loop reads CASSQRSGKKLGNEQFF. CDR3 DNA sequence: TGTGCCAGCAGCCAACGAAGCGGGAAAAAACTTGGAAATGAGCAGTTCTTC. The chain carries TRBV3-1 (or the pseudogene TRBV3-2) and TRBJ2-1; 7 bases line up with TRBD2. CDR1 and CDR2 (germline): LGHDT, YNNKEL (reference sequence). The V segment lost 2 bases and the J segment 7 bases; nucleotides outside the gene matches: 14. This CDR3 has 17 amino acids.

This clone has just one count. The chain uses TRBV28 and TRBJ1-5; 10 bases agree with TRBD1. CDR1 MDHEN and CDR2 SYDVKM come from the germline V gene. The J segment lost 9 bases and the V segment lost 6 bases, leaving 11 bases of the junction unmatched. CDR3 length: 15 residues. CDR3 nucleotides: TGTGCCAGCAGCCTTCCAGGGACAGGGGCTAGGCCCCAGCATTTT. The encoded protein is CASSLPGTGARPQHF.

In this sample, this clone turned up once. CDR3 in DNA: TGTGCCAGCGGAACCGGGACTAGCGCTTACGAGCAGTACTTC. Amino acids: CASGTGTSAYEQYF. The V call is TRBV6-5, the J call TRBJ2-7; 10 bases align to TRBD2. V dropped 8 bases and J dropped 4; count of bases not matched to a gene: 8. The CDR3 consists of 14 residues. Germline CDR1 and CDR2: MNHEY and SVGAGI.

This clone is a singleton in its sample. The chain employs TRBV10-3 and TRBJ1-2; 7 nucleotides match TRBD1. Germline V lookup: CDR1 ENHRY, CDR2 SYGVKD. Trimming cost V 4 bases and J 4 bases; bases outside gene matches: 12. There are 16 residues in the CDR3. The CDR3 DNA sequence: TGTGCCATCAGTGGGGCGTCGCAGGGGGTCGGCTATGGCTACACCTTC. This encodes CAISGASQGVGYGYTF.

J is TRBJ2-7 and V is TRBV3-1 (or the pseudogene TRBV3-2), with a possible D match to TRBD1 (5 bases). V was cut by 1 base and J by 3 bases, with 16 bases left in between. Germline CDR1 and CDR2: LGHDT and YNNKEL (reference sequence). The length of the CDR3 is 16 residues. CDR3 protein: CASSQAGSGAYYEQYF. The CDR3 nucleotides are TGTGCCAGCAGCCAAGCCGGTAGTGGGGCATACTACGAGCAGTACTTC.

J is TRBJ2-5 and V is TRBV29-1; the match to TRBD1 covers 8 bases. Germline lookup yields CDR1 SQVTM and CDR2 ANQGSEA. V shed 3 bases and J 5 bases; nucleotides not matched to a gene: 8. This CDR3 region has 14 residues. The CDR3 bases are TGCAGCGTTGATTATCAGGGGGCGGGGGAGACCCAGTACTTC. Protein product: CSVDYQGAGETQYF.

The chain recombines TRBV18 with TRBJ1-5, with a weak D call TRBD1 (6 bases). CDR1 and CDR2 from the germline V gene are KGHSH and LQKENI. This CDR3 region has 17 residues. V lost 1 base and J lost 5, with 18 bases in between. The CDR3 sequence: CASSPQNRAAQDQPQHF. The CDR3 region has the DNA TGTGCCAGCTCACCACAAAACAGGGCCGCTCAAGATCAGCCCCAGCATTTT.

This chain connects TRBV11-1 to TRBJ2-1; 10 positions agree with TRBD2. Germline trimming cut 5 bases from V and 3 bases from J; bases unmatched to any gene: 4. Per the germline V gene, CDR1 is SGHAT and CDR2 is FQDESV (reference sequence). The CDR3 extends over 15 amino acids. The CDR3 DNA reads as TGTGCCAGCAGCAAACTAGCGGGATTCTACAATGAGCAGTTCTTC. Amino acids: CASSKLAGFYNEQFF.

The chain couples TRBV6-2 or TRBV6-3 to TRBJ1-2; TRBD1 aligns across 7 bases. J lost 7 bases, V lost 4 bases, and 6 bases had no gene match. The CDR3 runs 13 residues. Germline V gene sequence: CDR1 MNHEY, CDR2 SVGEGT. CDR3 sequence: CASSSGQRGGYTF. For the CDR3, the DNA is TGTGCCAGCAGTTCGGGACAGAGGGGTGGCTACACCTTC.

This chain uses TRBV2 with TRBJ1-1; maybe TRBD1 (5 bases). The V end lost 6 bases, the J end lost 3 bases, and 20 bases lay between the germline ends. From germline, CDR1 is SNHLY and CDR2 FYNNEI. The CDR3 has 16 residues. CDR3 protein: CASREYYTGGDTEAFF. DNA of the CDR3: TGTGCCAGCAGAGAATACTACACCGGAGGGGACACTGAAGCTTTCTTT.

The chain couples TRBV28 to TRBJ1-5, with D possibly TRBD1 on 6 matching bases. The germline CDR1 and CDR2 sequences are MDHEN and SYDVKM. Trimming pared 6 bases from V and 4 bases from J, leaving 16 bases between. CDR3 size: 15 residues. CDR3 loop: CASRPSGVGNQPQHF. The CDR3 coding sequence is TGTGCCAGCAGACCTTCAGGGGTGGGGAATCAGCCCCAGCATTTT.

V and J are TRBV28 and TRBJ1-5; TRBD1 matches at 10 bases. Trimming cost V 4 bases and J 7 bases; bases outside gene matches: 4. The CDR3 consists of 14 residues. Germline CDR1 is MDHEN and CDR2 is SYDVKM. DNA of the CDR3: TGTGCCAGCAGTTCCGGGACAGGGGTCCAGCCCCAGCATTTT. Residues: CASSSGTGVQPQHF.